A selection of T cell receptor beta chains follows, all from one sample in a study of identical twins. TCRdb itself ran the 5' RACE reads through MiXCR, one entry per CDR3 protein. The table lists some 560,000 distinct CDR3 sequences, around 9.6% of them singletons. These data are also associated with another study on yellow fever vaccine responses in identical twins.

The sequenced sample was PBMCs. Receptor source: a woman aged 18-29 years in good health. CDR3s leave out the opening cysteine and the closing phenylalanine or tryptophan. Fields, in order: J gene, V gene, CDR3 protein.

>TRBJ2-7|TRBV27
ASSPGTQSYEQY
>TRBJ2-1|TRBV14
ASSQVPGYEQF
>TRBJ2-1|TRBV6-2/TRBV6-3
ASGDRENEQF
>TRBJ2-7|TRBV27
ASALAGSSYEQY
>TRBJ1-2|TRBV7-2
ASSFKRDYGYT
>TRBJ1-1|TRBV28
ASSSTGALSEAF
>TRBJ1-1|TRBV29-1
SGEVVSGMAEAF
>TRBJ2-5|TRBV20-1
SARRQGGEETQY
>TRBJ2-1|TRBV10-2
ASTGTSYNEQF
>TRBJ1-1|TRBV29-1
SVVGGVSANTEAF
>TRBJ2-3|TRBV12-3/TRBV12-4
ASSWSLAGTTDTQY
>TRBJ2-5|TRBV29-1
SVEDLAGGSETQY
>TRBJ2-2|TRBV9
ASRGTSGSSGTGELF
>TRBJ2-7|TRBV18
ASSPDGDEQY
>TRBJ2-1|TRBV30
AWIGPLRNYNEQF
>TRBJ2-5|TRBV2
ASSTGTGGPVFLGETQY
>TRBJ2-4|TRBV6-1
ASTNAGLGNIQY
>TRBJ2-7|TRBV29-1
SVEGEVPYEQY